This TCR beta chain was identified in a study of T cell responses to AZD1222 COVID-19 vaccine. In the study overall: Investigators merged groups given second doses at roughly 4 or roughly 12 weeks.

Worth noting for this clone: Its antigen remains unidentified.

Overall study findings and caveats: Recipients of two AZD1222 doses showed rising Spike-specific TCR breadth and depth.

Generated by immunoSEQ multiplex PCR, the TCRdb table keeps only in-frame clones and is missing some. The sample holds 160,000 or so clones, about nine tenths seen once. This CDR3 contains 13 residues. Trimming pared 4 bases from V and 8 bases from J, leaving 14 bases between. Germline CDR1 and CDR2: MNHEY and SVGEGT. This material consisted of peripheral blood, taken on day 0 of AZD1222 vaccination. This sequence was found in an adult in good health. The gene calls are TRBV6-2 or TRBV6-3 and TRBJ1-2, with D tentatively TRBD1 (6 bases). The CDR3 DNA reads as TGTGCCAGCAGTTTAACAGGGTTTCGGGGCTACACCTTC. Its protein product is CASSLTGFRGYTF.